The text below deals with one T cell receptor beta chain. What it recognizes is unknown. Repertoires were generated with immunoSEQ multiplex PCR, while TCRdb's copy carries only in-frame clones and drops some. The sample holds tens of thousands of clones, around 93% seen once. The record originates from a study of T cell responses to AZD1222 COVID-19 vaccine. Whole-study results and caveats: Two doses of AZD1222 preceded a rise in Spike-specific TCR breadth and depth. Close to half of spike-specific TCRs reportedly recognize unmutated variant regions.

Germline V gene data show CDR1 as SGHDN and CDR2 as FVKESK. The CDR3 contains 12 residues. V was cut by 4 bases and J by 7 bases, with 11 bases left in between. The TCR was taken from an adult who received the AZD1222 COVID-19 vaccine. The chain combines TRBV14 with TRBJ2-7, with D perhaps being TRBD1 or TRBD2 (5 bases each). This sample comprised peripheral blood, obtained 28 days after the second AZD1222 dose. CDR3 protein: CASSRTRGEQYF. The CDR3 DNA reads TGTGCCAGCAGCCGGACGAGGGGAGAGCAGTACTTC.